These 24 T cell receptor beta chains were sequenced from one sample in a study of blood T cells in healthy people across ages (dated by TCRdb to the mid-2010s). The method behind the library was 5' RACE. Sequencing instrument: Illumina HiSeq 2500. A second about 6 to 11 cycle PCR used a sample-barcoded 5' primer and a J-beta primer mix. The public reads were reanalyzed by TCRdb: fastp trimming at Q25, MiXCR alignment, in-frame beta chains only. Merged by CDR3 protein, the rows form single entries marked with the most common genes and DNA. In all, the sample holds over a million distinct CDR3 sequences, and approximately 43% of those were seen once. The biggest ten clones account for about 4% of the sample. Material for sequencing was blood. These receptors originate from a woman younger than 30 in good health.

As for this clonotype: At one end the junction does not follow the germline gene, possibly because of a read error. The rearrangement links TRBV29-1 to TRBJ2-7; 7 nucleotides line up with TRBD1. This CDR3 is 14 amino acids long. CDR1 and CDR2 from the germline V gene are SQVTM and ANQGSEA. The CDR3 DNA reads TGCAGCGTAGAAGGCCGGGACAGTTCCTACGAGCAGTACTTC. Translating it yields CSVEGRDSSYEQYF.

V is TRBV3-1 and J is TRBJ2-7; 9 nucleotides match TRBD2. Germline V gene data show CDR1 as LGHDT and CDR2 as YNNKEL (reference sequence). CDR3 size: 14 residues. The trim removed 2 bases at V and 4 bases at J, leaving 3 bases unmatched. The chain's CDR3 is CASSQLAGRYEQYF. CDR3 sequence (DNA): TGTGCCAGCAGCCAACTAGCGGGAAGGTACGAGCAGTACTTC.

The J gene is TRBJ2-1, the V gene TRBV9; no reliable D call. The germline CDR1 and CDR2 sequences are SGDLS and YYNGEE. Deletions cut 6 bases from V and 0 bases from J, with 10 bases between. This CDR3 comprises 14 residues. This CDR3 is CASTSGHSYNEQFF. CDR3 DNA: TGTGCCAGCACCTCCGGGCACTCCTACAATGAGCAGTTCTTC.

The chain has TRBV6-2 or TRBV6-3 and TRBJ1-1, with 7 bases matching TRBD1. Germline values: CDR1 MNHEY, CDR2 SVGEGT. CDR3 length: 15 residues. Trimming removed 7 bases from V and 2 bases from J; junction bases left unmatched: 10. The CDR3 protein is CASTNTGQQNTEAFF. CDR3 nucleotide sequence: TGTGCCAGCACCAATACGGGACAGCAAAACACTGAAGCTTTCTTT.

This clonotype came up a few times. J is TRBJ2-7 and V is TRBV7-2; 8 positions agree with TRBD1. CDR1 SGHTA and CDR2 FQGNSA come from the germline V gene. V lost 5 bases and J lost 2; bases outside the gene matches: 8. CDR3 size: 15 residues. CDR3 sequence reads: CASSLRTGSAYEQYF. Written as DNA, the CDR3 is TGTGCCAGCAGCCTTAGGACAGGGTCAGCCTACGAGCAGTACTTC. The full variable domain, its missing parts supplied by reference TRBV7-2 and TRBJ2-7, is GAGVSQSPSNKVTEKGKDVELRCDPISGHTALYWYRQSLGQGLEFLIYFQGNSAPDKSGLPSDRFSAERTGGSVSTLTIQRTQQEDSAVYLCASSLRTGSAYEQYFGPGTRLTVT.

The chain couples TRBV20-1 to TRBJ1-1; D is uncertain. CDR1 is DFQATT and CDR2 is SNEGSKA in the germline V gene (reference sequence). The V gene lost 7 bases and the J gene lost 10 bases, with 13 bases spanning the gap. This CDR3 has 10 amino acids. This chain's CDR3 is CSDSRTPAFF. The DNA of the CDR3 is TGCAGTGATAGTCGTACTCCAGCTTTCTTT.

This clonotype was seen a few times. The rearrangement uses TRBV4-1 and TRBJ1-1, with D tentatively TRBD1 (5 bases). V was clipped by 0 bases and J by 0 bases, with 17 bases between them. Looked up from germline, CDR1 is MGHRA and CDR2 is YSYEKL. The CDR3 has 18 residues. CDR3 nucleotides: TGCGCCAGCAGCCAAGATTACCAGGGAGGACTCATGAACACTGAAGCTTTCTTT. Protein product: CASSQDYQGGLMNTEAFF.

The J gene is TRBJ2-3, the V gene TRBV20-1; D perhaps matches TRBD1 (6 bases). Germline assignment: CDR1 DFQATT and CDR2 SNEGSKA (reference sequence). The V end lost 5 bases, the J end lost 0 bases, and 12 bases lay between the germline ends. The CDR3 sequence is 14 residues long. This CDR3 is CSARQAFSTDTQYF. The DNA of the CDR3 is TGCAGTGCTCGACAGGCATTTAGCACAGATACGCAGTATTTT.

This clonotype was counted many times. The chain joins TRBV12-3 or TRBV12-4 to TRBJ2-1; 8 nucleotides agree with TRBD1. This CDR3 comprises 14 residues. Germline trimming cut 4 bases from V and 11 bases from J; bases unmatched to any gene: 10. CDR3 region: CASSSSRQGLKQFF. In DNA, the CDR3 is TGTGCCAGCAGTTCGAGCCGACAGGGGTTAAAGCAGTTCTTC.

This chain links TRBV3-1 with TRBJ2-7, with D possibly TRBD1 on 6 matching bases. The DNA matches TRBJ2-5 better at its end, which makes the J call doubtful. The germline gives CDR1 LGHDT, CDR2 YNNKEL (reference sequence). The CDR3 extends over 13 amino acids. The CDR3 sequence: CASSPPDRETQYF. The CDR3, as DNA: TGTGCCAGCAGCCCCCCCGACAGGGAGACCCAGTACTTC.

The chain joins TRBV21-1 to TRBJ2-3; TRBD2, the D gene given by the table, was not confirmed from the DNA. TRBV21-1 is designated a pseudogene. The length of the CDR3 is 17 residues. In nucleotides, the CDR3 is TGTGCCAGCAGCAAAGTTTGGCTAGCGGGCAGCACAGATACGCAGTATTTT. Translation gives CASSKVWLAGSTDTQYF.

CDR3 residues: CASSYLAGGPGEQFF. The CDR3 nucleotides are TGTGCCAGCAGTTACTTAGCGGGGGGGCCGGGTGAGCAGTTCTTC. The chain recombines TRBV6-6 with TRBJ2-1; 11 nucleotides align to TRBD2. V shed 1 base, J shed 9 bases, and the junction held 5 bases outside the gene matches. Germline lookup yields CDR1 MNHNY and CDR2 SVGAGI (reference sequence). This CDR3 contains 15 residues.

The genes are TRBV21-1 and TRBJ2-6; the DNA was not used to check the table's D call, TRBD1. TRBV21-1 is listed as a pseudogene. The CDR3 length is 14 residues. CDR3 protein: CASSIPGGANVLTF. The CDR3, as DNA: TGTGCCAGCAGCATTCCGGGGGGGGCCAACGTCCTGACTTTC.

The chain is built from TRBV13 and TRBJ2-1; D is unclear. The CDR3 extends over 12 amino acids. Germline CDR1 and CDR2: PRHDT and FYEKMQ (reference sequence). Trimming pared 7 bases from V and 5 bases from J, leaving 9 bases between. The CDR3 spells CASTFGNNEQFF. DNA for the CDR3: TGTGCCAGCACCTTTGGAAACAATGAGCAGTTCTTC.

Points on this clonotype: A much larger clone lies a single base off, so this may be a read error. The chain is built from TRBV12-3 or TRBV12-4 and TRBJ2-6, with 7 bases matching TRBD1. There are 15 residues in the CDR3. The CDR3 nucleotides read TGTGCCAGCAGTATAACAGGGGCTGGGGCCAACGTCCCGACTTTC. It translates to CASSITGAGANVPTF.

This clonotype was counted between two and nine times. The chain recombines TRBV4-2 with TRBJ2-2; D possibly corresponds to TRBD1 (6 bases). In germline, CDR1 is LGHNA, CDR2 YNFKEQ. The V end lost 0 bases, the J end lost 7 bases, and 12 bases lay between the germline ends. The CDR3 covers 15 residues. The CDR3 nucleotides read TGTGCCAGCAGCCAAGACTATGGGGGCGGCGGGGAGCTGTTTTTT. Encoded protein: CASSQDYGGGGELFF.

The V gene is TRBV19, the J gene TRBJ2-1; 7 nucleotides align to TRBD2. This CDR3 is 15 amino acids long. Germline CDR1 is LNHDA and CDR2 is SQIVND (reference sequence). The V segment lost 4 bases and the J segment 5 bases; nucleotides outside the gene matches: 8. CDR3 protein: CASSTASGTNNEQFF. The DNA of the CDR3 is TGTGCCAGTAGTACGGCTAGCGGAACCAACAATGAGCAGTTCTTC.

V usage is TRBV5-1 and J usage is TRBJ2-7; 7 positions agree with TRBD1. V was clipped by 6 bases and J by 0 bases; unmatched bases: 9. Germline CDR1 and CDR2: SGHRS and YFSETQ. The CDR3 covers 15 residues. CDR3 in DNA: TGCGCCAGCAATATGAACAGGGGTAGCTCCTACGAGCAGTACTTC. It encodes CASNMNRGSSYEQYF.

The chain links TRBV28 to TRBJ2-1; D is uncertain. This CDR3 contains 12 residues. CDR1 MDHEN and CDR2 SYDVKM come from the germline V gene. Trimming removed 3 bases from V and 15 bases from J, with 15 bases in between. The CDR3 DNA is TGTGCCAGCAGTTTGATATGGAGCAAGCCGTTCTTC. Translating gives CASSLIWSKPFF.

This CDR3 is CASSEPSLESRGGTDTQYF. DNA for the CDR3: TGTGCCAGCAGTGAGCCGTCCCTCGAAAGCCGGGGGGGCACAGATACGCAGTATTTT. The J gene is TRBJ2-3, the V gene TRBV6-1; 7 positions agree with TRBD2. This CDR3 comprises 19 residues. Per germline, CDR1 MNHNS and CDR2 SASEGT. Trimming took 3 bases from V and 1 from J; bases not matched to a gene: 16.

In regard to this clonotype: This may arise from a read error, as a much more abundant clone is one base away. The chain combines TRBV29-1 with TRBJ2-3, with D tentatively TRBD1 (6 bases). The CDR3 contains 11 residues. Germline values: CDR1 SQVTM, CDR2 ANQGSEA. The DNA of the CDR3 is TGCAGCGTCTTGGGGGCAGATACGCAGTGTTTT. Amino acid sequence: CSVLGADTQCF.

The chain links TRBV18 to TRBJ1-1; D is uncertain. Deletions cut 3 bases from V and 1 base from J, with 15 bases between. Germline V gives CDR1 KGHSH, CDR2 LQKENI. This CDR3 has 16 residues. CDR3 residues: CASSPGKRRGNTEAFF. The CDR3 nucleotides read TGTGCCAGCTCACCGGGAAAACGGCGGGGGAACACTGAAGCTTTCTTT.

This chain uses TRBV14 with TRBJ1-6; D unclear. The CDR3 is 13 residues long. Germline assignment: CDR1 SGHDN and CDR2 FVKESK. Trimming took 5 bases from V and 9 from J, leaving 11 bases between them. The CDR3 bases are TGTGCCAGCAGCGTCACAGTTGGTTCACCCCTCCACTTT. As protein: CASSVTVGSPLHF.

The chain employs TRBV27 and TRBJ1-1; D is unclear. The germline V gene encodes CDR1 MNHEY and CDR2 SMNVEV (reference sequence). This CDR3 comprises 13 residues. V lost 5 bases and J lost 5, with 12 bases in between. CDR3 sequence: CASSRWTATEAFF. The CDR3 DNA reads TGTGCCAGCAGTCGATGGACGGCTACTGAAGCTTTCTTT.